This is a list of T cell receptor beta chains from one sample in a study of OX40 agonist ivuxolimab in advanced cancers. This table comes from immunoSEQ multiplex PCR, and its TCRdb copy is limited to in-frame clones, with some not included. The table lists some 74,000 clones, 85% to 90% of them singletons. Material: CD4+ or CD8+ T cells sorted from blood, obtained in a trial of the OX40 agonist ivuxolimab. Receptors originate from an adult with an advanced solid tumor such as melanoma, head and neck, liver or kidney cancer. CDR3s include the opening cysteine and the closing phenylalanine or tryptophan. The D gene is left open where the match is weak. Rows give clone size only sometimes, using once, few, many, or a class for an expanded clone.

DNA: TGTGCCAGCAGCTTAGGGGCGGAGGTGGAGACCCAGTACTTC; CDR3: CASSLGAEVETQYF; D: -; V: TRBV7-9; J: TRBJ2-5; size: -
DNA: TGTGCCAGCTCACCCCAGGGGGTTCAGCCCCAGCATTTT; CDR3: CASSPQGVQPQHF; D: TRBD1; V: TRBV18; J: TRBJ1-5; size: -
DNA: TGTGCCAGCAAACTGGTATGGGATTCCTACGGGCAGTACTTC; CDR3: CASKLVWDSYGQYF; D: -; V: TRBV27; J: TRBJ2-7; size: -
DNA: TGTGCCAGCAGTGACTTGGCCTCGAAGAAGGATGAGCAGTTCTTC; CDR3: CASSDLASKKDEQFF; D: -; V: TRBV6-4; J: TRBJ2-1; size: -
DNA: TGTGCCAGTAGTATAGACAGGGGGCAGAACACTGAAGCTTTCTTT; CDR3: CASSIDRGQNTEAFF; D: TRBD1; V: TRBV19; J: TRBJ1-1; size: -
DNA: TGTGCCAGCTCCCGGGGACAGGGGGCCACCGGGGAGCTGTTTTTT; CDR3: CASSRGQGATGELFF; D: TRBD1; V: TRBV18; J: TRBJ2-2; size: -
DNA: TGTGCCCACGTCCGGGACCTTCTTGAAAAACTGTTTTTT; CDR3: CAHVRDLLEKLFF; D: -; V: TRBV21-1; J: TRBJ1-4; size: -
DNA: TGTGCCAGTAGTAGGAGGACGGCGAACACCGGGGAGCTGTTTTTT; CDR3: CASSRRTANTGELFF; D: -; V: TRBV19; J: TRBJ2-2; size: -
DNA: TGTGCCTGGAGTGCACGGGAGAATGAGCAGTTCTTC; CDR3: CAWSARENEQFF; D: -; V: TRBV30; J: TRBJ2-1; size: -
DNA: TGTGCCTGGAGTGTAAGGTCCCGCGGGCTAAAGAAGTTCTTC; CDR3: CAWSVRSRGLKKFF; D: -; V: TRBV30; J: TRBJ2-1; size: -
DNA: TGTGCCACTTCTAGCGGGAGGAACCTGAGCTCCTACAATGAGCAGTTCTTC; CDR3: CATSSGRNLSSYNEQFF; D: TRBD2; V: TRBV2; J: TRBJ2-1; size: -
DNA: TGTGCCAGCAGTGACAGGGTCCGAAACACCATATATTTT; CDR3: CASSDRVRNTIYF; D: -; V: TRBV2; J: TRBJ1-3; size: -
DNA: TGTGCCAGCAGTTTACAGGGGGCACAGACCCAGTACTTC; CDR3: CASSLQGAQTQYF; D: TRBD1; V: TRBV27; J: TRBJ2-5; size: -
DNA: TGTGCCAGCAGTTTGATACCCCCGAACAATGAGCAGTTCTTC; CDR3: CASSLIPPNNEQFF; D: -; V: TRBV28; J: TRBJ2-1; size: -
DNA: TGTGCCAGCAGCCCCAGGGCTAGCGAGCGGTACGAGCAGTACTTC; CDR3: CASSPRASERYEQYF; D: -; V: TRBV9; J: TRBJ2-7; size: -
DNA: TGTGCCAGCAGCTTTAATCCAGGCTATGGCTACACCTTC; CDR3: CASSFNPGYGYTF; D: -; V: TRBV11-2; J: TRBJ1-2; size: -
DNA: TGTGCCAGCAGCCTGGACGGACCGGAGACCCAGTACTTC; CDR3: CASSLDGPETQYF; D: -; V: TRBV7-2; J: TRBJ2-5; size: once
DNA: TGCGCCAGCAGCCTGACCCGACAGGGGGCCAGTAACGAGCAGTACTTC; CDR3: CASSLTRQGASNEQYF; D: TRBD1; V: TRBV5-1; J: TRBJ2-7; size: once
DNA: TGTGCCAGCAGCCAAGGGCCGGCTAATGAAAAACTGTTTTTT; CDR3: CASSQGPANEKLFF; D: -; V: TRBV7-9; J: TRBJ1-4; size: -
DNA: -; CDR3: CSVVFWQTSTDTQYF; D: -; V: TRBV29-1; J: TRBJ2-3; size: -
DNA: TGTGCCAGCAGTTGGACTAGCGGGAGTCGGAATGAGCAGTTCTTC; CDR3: CASSWTSGSRNEQFF; D: TRBD2; V: TRBV11-3; J: TRBJ2-1; size: -
DNA: TGTGCCAGCAGTGACCCCGGAACCGACAATGAGCAGTTCTTC; CDR3: CASSDPGTDNEQFF; D: -; V: TRBV6-4; J: TRBJ2-1; size: -
DNA: TGTGCCAGCAGTCGGACAGGGGGAGGTCGTCAGCCCCAGCATTTT; CDR3: CASSRTGGGRQPQHF; D: TRBD1; V: TRBV7-9; J: TRBJ1-5; size: -
DNA: TGTGCCAGCAGCTTAGGGCAGGTCTATCAGCCCCAGCATTTT; CDR3: CASSLGQVYQPQHF; D: -; V: TRBV7-8; J: TRBJ1-5; size: once
DNA: TGTGCCAGCAGCCTTAGCGGGAGGGCCTCCTACGAGCAGTACTTC; CDR3: CASSLSGRASYEQYF; D: TRBD2; V: TRBV7-2; J: TRBJ2-7; size: -
DNA: TGCGCCAGCAGCTTCCGGCCAGCCTACGAGCAGTACTTC; CDR3: CASSFRPAYEQYF; D: -; V: TRBV5-1; J: TRBJ2-7; size: -
DNA: TGTGCCAGCAGACCCAACGGAGGAGCGAACACTGAAGCTTTCTTT; CDR3: CASRPNGGANTEAFF; D: -; V: TRBV2; J: TRBJ1-1; size: -
DNA: TGTGCCAGTAGTATCGGGTTCAGGGGCCGATCAAATCAGCCCCAGCATTTT; CDR3: CASSIGFRGRSNQPQHF; D: -; V: TRBV19; J: TRBJ1-5; size: -
DNA: TGTGCCAGCAGTTTAGTGGTTGGCCCCTACAATGAGCAGTTCTTC; CDR3: CASSLVVGPYNEQFF; D: -; V: TRBV28; J: TRBJ2-1; size: -
DNA: TGCAGCGTTGCCAATAGATACTGGGGACTAGCGGGAGGGCGTGGCACAGATACGCAGTATTTT; CDR3: CSVANRYWGLAGGRGTDTQYF; D: TRBD2; V: TRBV29-1; J: TRBJ2-3; size: -
DNA: TGTGCCAGCAGCTTAGGCGGGACCAGCACAGATACGCAGTATTTT; CDR3: CASSLGGTSTDTQYF; D: -; V: TRBV7-2; J: TRBJ2-3; size: -
DNA: TGTGCCAGCAGTCCTATTCTCCGGGACACCGGGGAGCTGTTTTTT; CDR3: CASSPILRDTGELFF; D: -; V: TRBV2; J: TRBJ2-2; size: few